What follows are 10 T cell receptor beta chains derived from one specimen sequenced in a study of cytomegalovirus exposure and HLA in healthy donors. Amplification used 60 Vbeta primers and 13 Jbeta primers. Using immunoSEQ multiplex PCR, the repertoire was profiled, and TCRdb retains in-frame clones only, with some absent. The sample has tens of thousands of clones; 76% are singletons. The sample comprised PBMCs. The receptors come from a male donor in good health and CMV-seronegative.

The V and J genes are TRBV19 and TRBJ2-6; 7 positions match TRBD2. V dropped 3 bases and J dropped 1; count of bases not matched to a gene: 0. CDR1 and CDR2 from the germline V gene are LNHDA and SQIVND (reference sequence). This CDR3 region has 15 residues. CDR3 residues: CASSIGGSGANVLTF. CDR3 in DNA: TGTGCCAGTAGTATCGGGGGGTCTGGGGCCAACGTCCTGACTTTC. Combining the CDR3 with reference TRBV19 and TRBJ2-6 gives the whole variable domain DGGITQSPKYLFRKEGQNVTLSCEQNLNHDAMYWYRQDPGQGLRLIYYSQIVNDFQKGDIAEGYSVSREKKESFPLTVTSAQKNPTAFYLCASSIGGSGANVLTFGAGSRLTVL.

The chain recombines TRBV28 with TRBJ1-5; D is perhaps TRBD1 (6 bases). The V and J ends lost 5 bases and 6 bases respectively, with 17 bases between them. Germline CDR1 and CDR2: MDHEN and SYDVKM. CDR3 length: 15 residues. This chain's CDR3 is CASSPPTGMSQPQHF. In DNA, the CDR3 is TGTGCCAGCAGTCCTCCAACAGGGATGAGTCAGCCCCAGCATTTT.

This clone was found once. One end of the junction varies from germline; a read error may be responsible. The rearrangement joins TRBV6-5 to TRBJ2-1, with 7 positions matching TRBD1. The V gene's germline CDR1 is MNHEY and CDR2 SVGAGI. This CDR3 spans 15 amino acids. This CDR3 is CASSYSGQPYDEQFF. For the CDR3, the DNA is TGTGCCAGCAGTTACTCGGGACAGCCCTACGATGAGCAGTTCTTC.

This clone was detected only a few times. The chain employs TRBV19 and TRBJ2-1, with a tentative D call TRBD2 (6 bases). CDR3 length: 16 residues. Trimming cost V 9 bases and J 3 bases, with 21 bases left between them. In germline, CDR1 is LNHDA, CDR2 SQIVND (reference sequence). CDR3 sequence reads: CARLPPGLEFYNEQFF. The CDR3 DNA reads as TGTGCCAGACTCCCTCCGGGACTGGAGTTCTACAATGAGCAGTTCTTC.

This clone has more than one count but fewer than ten. The chain combines TRBV7-2 with TRBJ2-3; 7 bases match TRBD1. CDR1 and CDR2 from the germline V gene are SGHTA and FQGNSA. Trimming removed 3 bases from V and 1 base from J; junction bases left unmatched: 4. This CDR3 contains 15 residues. The CDR3 loop reads CASSFDRAGTDTQYF. The DNA for the CDR3 is TGTGCCAGCAGCTTCGACAGGGCAGGCACAGATACGCAGTATTTT.

V gene TRBV30 combines with J gene TRBJ1-2; D gene uncertain. CDR3 length: 14 amino acids. The germline CDR1 and CDR2 sequences are GTSNPN and SVGIG (reference sequence). The V end was cut by 5 bases, the J end by 2 bases, with 15 bases between. CDR3 in amino acids: CAWDPGTENYGYTF. CDR3 DNA: TGTGCCTGGGATCCGGGAACGGAGAACTATGGCTACACCTTC.

This rearrangement joins TRBV7-2 to TRBJ2-7; maybe TRBD1 (5 bases). Germline lookup yields CDR1 SGHTA and CDR2 FQGNSA. CDR3 length equals 14 residues. Trimming took off 4 bases at V and 2 bases at J, with 12 bases between the two ends. The CDR3 loop is CASSSLTAPYEQYF. Written as DNA, the CDR3 is TGTGCCAGCAGCTCTTTGACAGCGCCCTACGAGCAGTACTTC.

In this sample, this clone turned up a few times. CDR3 loop: CASRVSGTQSGYTF. The CDR3 bases are TGTGCCAGCAGGGTTTCCGGGACACAAAGCGGCTACACCTTC. This chain joins TRBV6-1 and TRBJ1-2; D may be TRBD1 (6 bases). The CDR3 covers 14 residues. CDR1 MNHNS and CDR2 SASEGT come from the germline V gene. Trimming took off 6 bases at V and 8 bases at J, with 19 bases between the two ends.

This clone was detected only a few times. The chain combines TRBV23-1 with TRBJ1-1, with TRBD1 as a possible D gene (6 bases). TRBV23-1 is classed as an ORF, of uncertain function. The CDR3 has 12 amino acids. Trimming stripped 6 bases from V and 7 bases from J, with 12 bases between. CDR3 coding DNA: TGCGCCAGCAGACCAACAGGGAGTGAAGCTTTCTTT. The encoded protein is CASRPTGSEAFF.

This clone was picked up a small number of times. This sequence joins TRBV4-3 and TRBJ1-5, with 7 bases fitting TRBD1. Looked up from germline, CDR1 is LGHNA and CDR2 is YSLEER. J lost 6 bases, V lost 1 base, and 9 bases had no gene match. This CDR3 comprises 16 residues. The CDR3 spells CASSQGIRQGVQPQHF. The CDR3 region has the DNA TGCGCCAGCAGCCAAGGGATACGACAGGGAGTTCAGCCCCAGCATTTT.